The 19 T cell receptor beta chains below come from one sample, sequenced in a study of monozygotic twins with inflammatory bowel disease. TCRdb re-analyzed the 5' RACE reads; it lists each CDR3 protein once, without DNA. The sample table includes around 100,000 distinct CDR3 sequences. Input material: blood. Every receptor here comes from a human donor with ulcerative colitis or Crohn's disease, or a healthy co-twin of an affected twin (not recorded which).

The rearrangement links TRBV20-1 to TRBJ2-1. Looked up from germline, CDR1 is DFQATT and CDR2 is SNEGSKA (reference sequence). This CDR3 spans 14 amino acids. The CDR3 region is CSARRYGSYNEQFF.

This rearrangement joins TRBV5-4 to TRBJ2-1; TCRdb designates TRBD1, a call that cannot be tested without DNA. Germline V lookup: CDR1 SGHNT, CDR2 YYREEE (reference sequence). The CDR3 runs to 15 residues. The CDR3 loop reads CASSLGPGSYNEQFF.

V and J are TRBV28 and TRBJ1-5; TCRdb's D call of TRBD1 is untestable without DNA. CDR3 length equals 19 residues. Germline CDR1 is MDHEN and CDR2 is SYDVKM. CDR3 loop: CASSLRPYRGGESNQPQHF.

This chain joins TRBV12-3 or TRBV12-4 and TRBJ2-3; TCRdb gives TRBD2 as the D gene, but with no DNA this cannot be confirmed. This CDR3 is built from 15 residues. The CDR3 reads CASRRLAGHTDTQYF.

The rearrangement uses TRBV28 and TRBJ2-5; with no DNA, the TCRdb D assignment of TRBD1 cannot be verified. Germline V gene data show CDR1 as MDHEN and CDR2 as SYDVKM. The CDR3 length is 17 residues. The CDR3 sequence: CASSSPLGTKDQETQYF.

The V call is TRBV18, the J call TRBJ2-3. Germline CDR1 reads KGHSH; CDR2 reads LQKENI. This CDR3 contains 14 residues. CDR3 amino acids: CASSPVSKKDTQYF.

V and J are TRBV11-2 and TRBJ2-3; TCRdb's assignment of TRBD1 cannot be checked, as there is no DNA. Per germline, CDR1 SGHAT and CDR2 FQNNGV. There are 13 residues in the CDR3. The CDR3 here is CASRSQGTDTQYF.

This rearrangement joins TRBV27 to TRBJ2-1; TCRdb calls TRBD1, which cannot be checked without DNA. The CDR3 is 15 amino acids. Germline V lookup: CDR1 MNHEY, CDR2 SMNVEV (reference sequence). Here the CDR3 reads CASSFLGQYLNEQFF.

The chain uses TRBV7-2 and TRBJ2-3; TCRdb outputs TRBD1, but without DNA this stays unchecked. The CDR3 is 16 residues long. Germline lookup yields CDR1 SGHTA and CDR2 FQGNSA. CDR3 sequence: CASSARGPGSTDTQYF.

The chain employs TRBV5-1 and TRBJ1-3. Germline V CDR1 and CDR2: SGHRS, YFSETQ. This CDR3 has 15 amino acids. Here the CDR3 reads CASSLEFGRRNTIYF. Looking up the rest from reference TRBV5-1 and TRBJ1-3 gives the full variable domain: KAGVTQTPRYLIKTRGQQVTLSCSPISGHRSVSWYQQTPGQGLQFLFEYFSETQRNKGNFPGRFSGRQFSNSRSEMNVSTLELGDSALYLCASSLEFGRRNTIYFGEGSWLTVV.

This sequence joins TRBV6-2 or TRBV6-3 and TRBJ1-1; TCRdb lists TRBD1, though no DNA is available to test this call. There are 14 residues in the CDR3. Germline V gene data show CDR1 as MNHEY and CDR2 as SVGEGT. CDR3 amino acids: CASSYGPLTQHSFF.

The rearrangement joins TRBV19 to TRBJ1-5; TCRdb names TRBD1, which stays unverified in the absence of DNA. This CDR3 is 16 amino acids long. Germline CDR1 reads LNHDA; CDR2 reads SQIVND (reference sequence). The CDR3 loop reads CASSMVGQGGGQPQHF.

The chain uses TRBV20-1 and TRBJ2-1; TCRdb's assignment of TRBD2 cannot be checked, as there is no DNA. The germline V gene encodes CDR1 DFQATT and CDR2 SNEGSKA (reference sequence). The length of the CDR3 is 15 residues. The CDR3 spells CSARWRGGRYNEQFF.

The genes are TRBV13 and TRBJ2-1. Germline V CDR1 and CDR2: PRHDT, FYEKMQ (reference sequence). CDR3 length equals 12 residues. The CDR3 sequence: CASSSHGNEQFF.

The rearrangement uses TRBV18 and TRBJ2-3. This CDR3 has 12 residues. Per germline, CDR1 KGHSH and CDR2 LQKENI. The CDR3 spells CASSPDSDTQYF. Full variable domain (missing parts from reference TRBV18 and TRBJ2-3): NAGVMQNPRHLVRRRGQEARLRCSPMKGHSHVYWYRQLPEEGLKFMVYLQKENIIDESGMPKERFSAEFPKEGPSILRIQQVVRGDSAAYFCASSPDSDTQYFGPGTRLTVL.

This chain connects TRBV5-5 to TRBJ2-3; TCRdb returns TRBD1, unconfirmable since there is no DNA. This CDR3 is 16 amino acids long. Per germline, CDR1 SGHKS and CDR2 YYEKEE (reference sequence). CDR3 loop: CASRRHSGTSTDTQYF.

This chain uses TRBV6-1 with TRBJ2-3; there is no DNA to check the TCRdb D call of TRBD1. CDR1 MNHNS and CDR2 SASEGT come from the germline V gene. This CDR3 has 15 residues. The CDR3 is CASSLSGGGTDTQYF.

The chain carries TRBV7-8 and TRBJ1-5; TCRdb lists TRBD1, though no DNA is available to test this call. Germline V gives CDR1 SGHVS, CDR2 FQNEAQ. This CDR3 contains 15 residues. The CDR3: CASSFRAGSNQPQHF.

The chain joins TRBV6-2 or TRBV6-3 to TRBJ2-3; there is no DNA to check the TCRdb D call of TRBD1. This CDR3 region has 17 residues. The germline gives CDR1 MNHEY, CDR2 SVGEGT. The CDR3 sequence: CASSPRRTSTSTDTQYF.